Following are 23 T cell receptor beta chains from one sample sequenced in a study of PD-1 blockade in mismatch repair-deficient tumors. The repertoire was sequenced with immunoSEQ multiplex PCR; TCRdb's copy has only in-frame clones and lacks some. The table lists 70,000 to 90,000 clones, 80% to 90% of them singletons. The sample here was peripheral blood, taken 44 weeks after starting pembrolizumab. These receptor sequences come from an adult with mismatch repair-deficient cancer.

The chain joins TRBV19 to TRBJ1-5; a possible D gene is TRBD1 (5 bases). Trimming stripped 5 bases from V and 3 bases from J, with 11 bases between. The CDR3 is made up of 14 amino acids. CDR1 LNHDA and CDR2 SQIVND come from the germline V gene (reference sequence). CDR3 loop: CASSPGRYNQPQHF. The CDR3 nucleotides are TGTGCCAGTAGTCCGGGACGGTACAATCAGCCCCAGCATTTT.

This clone has just a few counts. V usage is TRBV12-5 and J usage is TRBJ1-5, with D hard to call. This CDR3 contains 13 residues. CDR1 is LGHNT, CDR2 FRNRAP, per germline. The germline V and J ends were trimmed by 3 bases and 5 bases, with 8 bases remaining between them. The CDR3: CASGFGGHQPQHF. The CDR3 DNA reads TGTGCTAGTGGTTTTGGAGGGCATCAGCCCCAGCATTTT. Full variable domain (outside the CDR3, taken from reference TRBV12-5 and TRBJ1-5): DARVTQTPRHKVTEMGQEVTMRCQPILGHNTVFWYRQTMMQGLELLAYFRNRAPLDDSGMPKDRFSAEMPDATLATLKIQPSEPRDSAVYFCASGFGGHQPQHFGDGTRLSIL.

The J gene is TRBJ1-5, the V gene TRBV7-2, with D unresolved. CDR1 and CDR2 from the germline V gene are SGHTA and FQGNSA. Trimming cost V 8 bases and J 3 bases, with 8 bases left between them. The CDR3 is made up of 12 amino acids. CDR3 sequence: CASSFFNQPQHF. Written as DNA, the CDR3 is TGTGCCAGCTCGTTTTTCAATCAGCCCCAGCATTTT.

Of note for this clone: Germline and junction disagree at one end, which may indicate a read error. This chain links TRBV7-9 with TRBJ2-7, with D perhaps matching TRBD2 (6 bases). Germline loops: CDR1 SEHNR, CDR2 FQNEAQ (reference sequence). The CDR3 runs 12 residues. CDR3: CASTLGLSEQYF. CDR3 nucleotides: TGTGCCAGCACCTTAGGACTATCCGAGCAGTACTTC.

To note about this clone: Other DNA sequences in the sample encode the same CDR3. V is TRBV7-9 and J is TRBJ2-7; D remains unclear. This CDR3 spans 12 amino acids. Germline lookup yields CDR1 SEHNR and CDR2 FQNEAQ (reference sequence). V was trimmed by 4 bases and J by 0 bases, leaving 4 bases between them. The CDR3 nucleotides are TGTGCCAGCAGCTCGAACTCCTACGAGCAGTACTTC. Amino acid sequence: CASSSNSYEQYF.

The chain employs TRBV6-5 and TRBJ1-1; D gene unclear. Trimming removed 2 bases from V and 1 base from J, with 5 bases in between. This CDR3 is built from 13 residues. CDR1 MNHEY and CDR2 SVGAGI come from the germline V gene. The CDR3: CASSYVENTEAFF. CDR3 bases: TGTGCCAGCAGTTACGTGGAGAACACTGAAGCTTTCTTT.

The chain couples TRBV29-1 to TRBJ2-2; 8 nucleotides agree with TRBD2. Germline CDR1 reads SQVTM; CDR2 reads ANQGSEA. The V gene end was trimmed by 1 base and the J gene end by 0 bases; junction bases not matched to a gene: 4. The CDR3 extends over 16 amino acids. The CDR3, as DNA: TGCAGCGTTGAAGTAGCGGGATTCGCGAACACCGGGGAGCTGTTTTTT. Amino acids: CSVEVAGFANTGELFF.

This clone occurred a few times. V gene TRBV11-3 combines with J gene TRBJ2-1; maybe TRBD2 (6 bases). The CDR3 is 13 residues long. V dropped 3 bases and J dropped 6 bases, with 9 bases sitting between them. CDR1 is SGHNT, CDR2 YENEEA, per germline. The CDR3 DNA is TGTGCCAGCAGCTTTATAGCGGTCAATGAGCAGTTCTTC. This codes for CASSFIAVNEQFF.

The chain links TRBV7-9 to TRBJ1-5; D gene unclear. The CDR3 is 17 residues long. V was pared by 4 bases and J by 4 bases, with 20 bases between. Germline CDR1 is SEHNR and CDR2 is FQNEAQ (reference sequence). The CDR3 here is CASSSQEDGRRNQPQHF. The CDR3, as DNA: TGTGCCAGCAGCTCCCAAGAAGACGGGAGACGAAATCAGCCCCAGCATTTT.

CDR3 residues: CASSRRQGNYEQYF. DNA for the CDR3: TGTGCCAGCAGCCGTAGACAGGGCAACTACGAGCAGTACTTC. V is TRBV11-3 and J is TRBJ2-7, with 7 bases fitting TRBD1. The CDR3 contains 14 residues. V gave up 5 bases and J gave up 3 bases; unmatched junction bases: 7. The germline V gene encodes CDR1 SGHNT and CDR2 YENEEA.

The chain carries TRBV11-3 and TRBJ2-1, with D maybe TRBD2 (6 bases). The CDR3 has 17 residues. In germline, CDR1 is SGHNT, CDR2 YENEEA. Trimming pared 4 bases from V and 2 bases from J, leaving 18 bases between. CDR3 sequence (DNA): TGTGCCAGCAGCTACGGGAGTACCACACCGCCCTACAATGAGCAGTTCTTC. It codes for CASSYGSTTPPYNEQFF.

The rearrangement joins TRBV11-2 to TRBJ2-3; TRBD2 is a possible D gene (5 bases). Germline CDR1 reads SGHAT; CDR2 reads FQNNGV. CDR3 length: 17 amino acids. V was clipped by 0 bases and J by 0 bases, with 13 bases between them. The CDR3 here is CASSLEPRVGSTDTQYF. The DNA of the CDR3 is TGTGCCAGCAGCTTAGAACCGAGGGTGGGTAGCACAGATACGCAGTATTTT. Combining the CDR3 with reference TRBV11-2 and TRBJ2-3 gives the whole variable domain EAGVAQSPRYKIIEKRQSVAFWCNPISGHATLYWYQQILGQGPKLLIQFQNNGVVDDSQLPKDRFSAERLKGVDSTLKIQPAKLEDSAVYLCASSLEPRVGSTDTQYFGPGTRLTVL.

DNA of the CDR3: TGTGCCAGCAGCCAAGGGTTCAATGGGCGCGGGGCCAACGTCCTGACTTTC. This translates into CASSQGFNGRGANVLTF. The V call is TRBV14, the J call TRBJ2-6; D uncertain. The CDR3 contains 17 residues. The germline CDR1 and CDR2 sequences are SGHDN and FVKESK. Between the trimmed V and J ends, which lost 1 base and 4 bases, there was a span of 14 bases.

V is TRBV27 and J is TRBJ2-7; the match to TRBD2 covers 13 bases. CDR1 MNHEY and CDR2 SMNVEV come from the germline V gene (reference sequence). With 4 bases clipped from V and 4 bases from J, the junction kept 13 bases outside the gene matches. CDR3 length: 18 residues. CDR3 in DNA: TGTGCCAGCAGTTCGACTAGCGGGAGGAGAGTATTCGTATACGAGCAGTACTTC. This encodes CASSSTSGRRVFVYEQYF.

This sequence joins TRBV19 and TRBJ2-3; D is unresolved. The V end was cut by 1 base, the J end by 4 bases, with 15 bases between. This CDR3 is 16 amino acids long. Germline V gene sequence: CDR1 LNHDA, CDR2 SQIVND (reference sequence). The chain's CDR3 is CASSIGAFSWADTQYF. DNA of the CDR3: TGTGCCAGTAGTATAGGGGCATTTTCATGGGCAGATACGCAGTATTTT.

The chain uses TRBV9 and TRBJ2-5, with 9 bases identical to TRBD2. From germline, CDR1 is SGDLS and CDR2 YYNGEE. CDR3 length equals 16 residues. V was pared by 0 bases and J by 5 bases, with 8 bases of the junction left unmatched. The CDR3 protein is CASSVGVGGRAETQYF. In DNA form, the CDR3 reads TGTGCCAGCAGCGTAGGGGTTGGCGGGAGGGCGGAGACCCAGTACTTC.

Turning to this clone: Relative to the germline gene, one junction end is altered; a read error may explain this. The rearrangement links TRBV7-9 to TRBJ1-5, with a possible D match to TRBD1 (6 bases). This CDR3 is 14 amino acids long. From germline, CDR1 is SEHNR and CDR2 FQNEAQ (reference sequence). The DNA for the CDR3 is TGCGCCAGCAGCCAAGCGCCAGGGGAACAGCCCCAGCATTTT. This gives the protein CASSQAPGEQPQHF.

This sequence joins TRBV4-1 and TRBJ2-3, with 14 nucleotides matching TRBD2. Per the germline V gene, CDR1 is MGHRA and CDR2 is YSYEKL. Germline trimming cut 4 bases from V and 1 base from J; bases unmatched to any gene: 7. The CDR3 extends over 18 amino acids. CDR3 nucleotides: TGCGCCAGCAGCCTGACAGGACTAGCGGGAGGTGGCACAGATACGCAGTATTTT. Encoded protein: CASSLTGLAGGGTDTQYF.

CDR3 in amino acids: CASRGLSYNEQFF. CDR3 DNA sequence: TGTGCCAGCAGGGGGCTATCCTACAATGAGCAGTTCTTC. The chain employs TRBV14 and TRBJ2-1; a possible D gene is TRBD1 (5 bases). The germline V gene has CDR1 SGHDN and CDR2 FVKESK. V shed 6 bases and J shed 1 base, with 7 bases lying between them. The CDR3 has 13 residues.

The CDR3: CASRRGLAGGPTYNEQFF. The CDR3 DNA reads TGTGCCAGCAGGAGGGGACTAGCGGGAGGTCCAACCTACAATGAGCAGTTCTTC. The V and J genes are TRBV12-1 and TRBJ2-1; the table gives TRBD2 as D, unverified against the DNA. TRBV12-1 is marked as a pseudogene. The CDR3 consists of 18 residues.

This clone occurred once. The chain's CDR3 is CASSLSPGTAGYEQYF. The DNA for the CDR3 is TGTGCCAGCAGTTTATCGCCCGGGACAGCAGGCTACGAGCAGTACTTC. The chain recombines TRBV27 with TRBJ2-7; TRBD1 matches 7 bases. The trim removed 0 bases at V and 3 bases at J, leaving 8 bases unmatched. CDR1 is MNHEY, CDR2 SMNVEV, per germline (reference sequence). This CDR3 comprises 16 residues.

J is TRBJ1-2 and V is TRBV19; 8 nucleotides match TRBD1. This CDR3 spans 16 amino acids. After removal of 4 bases from V and 6 bases from J, the junction contained 13 bases not matched to a gene. Germline V lookup: CDR1 LNHDA, CDR2 SQIVND (reference sequence). The CDR3 loop reads CASSSLGTGRFNGYTF. CDR3 bases: TGTGCCAGTAGTAGCCTCGGGACAGGACGGTTCAATGGCTACACCTTC. Complete variable domain (other parts from reference TRBV19 and TRBJ1-2): DGGITQSPKYLFRKEGQNVTLSCEQNLNHDAMYWYRQDPGQGLRLIYYSQIVNDFQKGDIAEGYSVSREKKESFPLTVTSAQKNPTAFYLCASSSLGTGRFNGYTFGSGTRLTVV.

The chain uses TRBV11-1 and TRBJ2-5; 10 nucleotides match TRBD1. The CDR3 sequence is 17 residues long. With 5 bases clipped from V and 1 base from J, the junction kept 10 bases outside the gene matches. From germline, CDR1 is SGHAT and CDR2 FQDESV (reference sequence). CDR3 DNA sequence: TGTGCCAGCAGCACGTCCCGGGACAGGGGTCTCCAAGAGACCCAGTACTTC. The encoded protein is CASSTSRDRGLQETQYF.